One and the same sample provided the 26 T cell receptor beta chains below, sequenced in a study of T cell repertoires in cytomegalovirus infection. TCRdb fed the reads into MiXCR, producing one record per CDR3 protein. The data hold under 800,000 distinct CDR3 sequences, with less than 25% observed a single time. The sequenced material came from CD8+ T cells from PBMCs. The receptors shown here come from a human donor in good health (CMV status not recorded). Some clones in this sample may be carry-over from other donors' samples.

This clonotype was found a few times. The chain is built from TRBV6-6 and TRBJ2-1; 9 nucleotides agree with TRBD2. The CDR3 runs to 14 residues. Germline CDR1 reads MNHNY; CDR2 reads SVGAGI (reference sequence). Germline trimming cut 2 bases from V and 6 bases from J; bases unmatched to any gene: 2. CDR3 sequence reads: CASSYEAGGNEQFF. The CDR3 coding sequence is TGTGCCAGCAGTTACGAAGCGGGGGGCAATGAGCAGTTCTTC.

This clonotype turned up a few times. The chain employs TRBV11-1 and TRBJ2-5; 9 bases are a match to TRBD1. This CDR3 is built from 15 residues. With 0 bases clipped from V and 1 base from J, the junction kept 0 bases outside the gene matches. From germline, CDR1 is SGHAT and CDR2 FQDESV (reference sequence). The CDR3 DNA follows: TGTGCCAGCAGCTTAGCGACAGGGGGCCAAGAGACCCAGTACTTC. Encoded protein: CASSLATGGQETQYF.

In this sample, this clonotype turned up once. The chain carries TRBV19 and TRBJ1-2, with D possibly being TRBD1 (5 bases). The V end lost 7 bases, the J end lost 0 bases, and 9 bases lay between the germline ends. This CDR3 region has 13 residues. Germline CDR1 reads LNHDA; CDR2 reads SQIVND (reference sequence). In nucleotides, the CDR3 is TGTGCCAGTATGGACAAACCTAACTATGGCTACACCTTC. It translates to CASMDKPNYGYTF. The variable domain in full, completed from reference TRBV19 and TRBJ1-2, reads DGGITQSPKYLFRKEGQNVTLSCEQNLNHDAMYWYRQDPGQGLRLIYYSQIVNDFQKGDIAEGYSVSREKKESFPLTVTSAQKNPTAFYLCASMDKPNYGYTFGSGTRLTVV.

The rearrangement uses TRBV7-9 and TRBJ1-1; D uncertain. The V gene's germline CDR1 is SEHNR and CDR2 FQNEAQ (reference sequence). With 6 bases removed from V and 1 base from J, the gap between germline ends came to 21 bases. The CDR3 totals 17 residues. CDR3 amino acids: CASSRTVGVAKNTEAFF. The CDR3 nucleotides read TGTGCCAGCAGTCGGACGGTTGGAGTAGCAAAGAACACTGAAGCTTTCTTT.

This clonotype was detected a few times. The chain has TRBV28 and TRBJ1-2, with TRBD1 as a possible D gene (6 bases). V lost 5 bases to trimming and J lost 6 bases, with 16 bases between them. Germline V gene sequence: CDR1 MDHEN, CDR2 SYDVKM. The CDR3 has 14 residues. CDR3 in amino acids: CASSPQAGVDGYTF. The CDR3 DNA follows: TGTGCCAGCAGTCCTCAAGCAGGGGTGGATGGCTACACCTTC.

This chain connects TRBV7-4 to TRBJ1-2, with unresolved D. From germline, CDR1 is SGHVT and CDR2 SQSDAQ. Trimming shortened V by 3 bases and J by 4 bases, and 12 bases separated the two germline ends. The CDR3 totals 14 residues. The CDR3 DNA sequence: TGTGCCAGCAGCTTGGGAGACACAGTCTATGGCTACACCTTC. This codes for CASSLGDTVYGYTF.

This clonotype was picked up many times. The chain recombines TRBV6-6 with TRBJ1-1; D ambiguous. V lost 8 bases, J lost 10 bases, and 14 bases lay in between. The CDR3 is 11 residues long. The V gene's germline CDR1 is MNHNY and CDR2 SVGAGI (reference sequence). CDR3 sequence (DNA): TGTGCCAGCCAATGGGGAGTCGGAGCTTTCTTT. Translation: CASQWGVGAFF.

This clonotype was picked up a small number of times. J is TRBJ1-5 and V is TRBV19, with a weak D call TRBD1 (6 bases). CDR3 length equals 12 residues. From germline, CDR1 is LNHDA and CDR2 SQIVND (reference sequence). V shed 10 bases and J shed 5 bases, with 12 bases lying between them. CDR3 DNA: TGTGCCACCCGGGGGGCAGATCAGCCCCAGCATTTT. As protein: CATRGADQPQHF.

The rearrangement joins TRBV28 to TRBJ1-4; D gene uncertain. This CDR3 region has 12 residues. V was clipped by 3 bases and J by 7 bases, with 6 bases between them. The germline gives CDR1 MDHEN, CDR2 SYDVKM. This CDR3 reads CASSFGFEKLFF. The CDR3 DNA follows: TGTGCCAGCAGTTTTGGGTTTGAAAAACTGTTTTTT.

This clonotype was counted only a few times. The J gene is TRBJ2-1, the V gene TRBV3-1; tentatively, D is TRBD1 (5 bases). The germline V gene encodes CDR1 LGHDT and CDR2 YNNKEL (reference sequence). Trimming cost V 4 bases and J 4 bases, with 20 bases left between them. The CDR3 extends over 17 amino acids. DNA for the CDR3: TGTGCCAGCAGCCCCTTCAGCAGGACACCGACTTACAATGAGCAGTTCTTC. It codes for CASSPFSRTPTYNEQFF.

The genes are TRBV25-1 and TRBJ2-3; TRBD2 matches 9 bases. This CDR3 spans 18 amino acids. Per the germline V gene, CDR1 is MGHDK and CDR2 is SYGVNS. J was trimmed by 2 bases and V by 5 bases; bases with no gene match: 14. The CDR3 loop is CASSLLAGRDTNTDTQYF. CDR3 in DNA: TGTGCCAGCAGTCTACTAGCGGGCCGAGATACTAACACAGATACGCAGTATTTT.

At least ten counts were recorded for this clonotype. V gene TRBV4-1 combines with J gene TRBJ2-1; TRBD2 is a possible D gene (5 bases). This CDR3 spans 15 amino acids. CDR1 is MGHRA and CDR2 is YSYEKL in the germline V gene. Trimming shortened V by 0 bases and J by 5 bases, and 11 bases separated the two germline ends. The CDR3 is CASSQEDTSHNEQFF. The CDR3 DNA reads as TGCGCCAGCAGCCAAGAGGATACTAGTCACAATGAGCAGTTCTTC.

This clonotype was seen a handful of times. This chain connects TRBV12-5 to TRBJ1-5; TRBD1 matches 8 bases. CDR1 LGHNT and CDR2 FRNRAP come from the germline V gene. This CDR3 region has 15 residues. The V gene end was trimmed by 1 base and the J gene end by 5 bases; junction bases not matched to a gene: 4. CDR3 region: CASGLGLGQDQPQHF. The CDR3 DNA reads TGTGCTAGTGGTTTGGGACTGGGACAGGATCAGCCCCAGCATTTT.

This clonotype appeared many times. The CDR3 loop is CSANPPTRGYNEQFF. In nucleotides, the CDR3 is TGCAGTGCTAACCCCCCGACCCGAGGCTACAATGAGCAGTTCTTC. This rearrangement joins TRBV20-1 to TRBJ2-1, with D unclear. This CDR3 has 15 residues. Germline CDR1 DFQATT, CDR2 SNEGSKA (reference sequence). The ends were cut back, 4 bases at V and 3 bases at J, with 16 bases in the middle.

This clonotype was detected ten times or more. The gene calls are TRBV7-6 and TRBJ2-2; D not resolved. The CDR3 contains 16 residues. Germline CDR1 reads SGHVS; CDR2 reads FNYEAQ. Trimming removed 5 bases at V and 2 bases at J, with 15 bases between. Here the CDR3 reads CASSPRSLGNTGELFF. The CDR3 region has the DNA TGTGCCAGCAGCCCCAGATCTCTAGGAAACACCGGGGAGCTGTTTTTT.

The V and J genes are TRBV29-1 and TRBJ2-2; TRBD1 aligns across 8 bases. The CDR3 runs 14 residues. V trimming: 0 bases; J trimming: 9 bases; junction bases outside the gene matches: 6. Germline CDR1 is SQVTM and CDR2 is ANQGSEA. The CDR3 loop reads CSVEDPDRGRELFF. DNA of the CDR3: TGCAGCGTTGAAGATCCTGACAGGGGTCGGGAGCTGTTTTTT.

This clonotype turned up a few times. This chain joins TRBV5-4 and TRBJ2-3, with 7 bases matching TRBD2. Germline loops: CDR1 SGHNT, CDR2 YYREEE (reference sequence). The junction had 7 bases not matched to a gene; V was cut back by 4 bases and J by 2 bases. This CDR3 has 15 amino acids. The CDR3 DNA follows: TGTGCCAGCAGCGGACTAGTCCTAAACACAGATACGCAGTATTTT. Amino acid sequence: CASSGLVLNTDTQYF.

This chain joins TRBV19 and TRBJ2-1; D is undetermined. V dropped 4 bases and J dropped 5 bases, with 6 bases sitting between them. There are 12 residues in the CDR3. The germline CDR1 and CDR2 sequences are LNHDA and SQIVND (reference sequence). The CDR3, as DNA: TGTGCCAGTAGTAGCGTTAACAATGAGCAGTTCTTC. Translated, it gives CASSSVNNEQFF. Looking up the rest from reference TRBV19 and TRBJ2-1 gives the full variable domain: DGGITQSPKYLFRKEGQNVTLSCEQNLNHDAMYWYRQDPGQGLRLIYYSQIVNDFQKGDIAEGYSVSREKKESFPLTVTSAQKNPTAFYLCASSSVNNEQFFGPGTRLTVL.

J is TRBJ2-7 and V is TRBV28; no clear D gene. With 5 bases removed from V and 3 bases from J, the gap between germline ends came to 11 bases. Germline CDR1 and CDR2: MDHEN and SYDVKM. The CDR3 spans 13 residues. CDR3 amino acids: CASSPETFYEQYV. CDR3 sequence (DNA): TGTGCCAGCAGTCCGGAGACCTTCTACGAGCAGTACGTC.

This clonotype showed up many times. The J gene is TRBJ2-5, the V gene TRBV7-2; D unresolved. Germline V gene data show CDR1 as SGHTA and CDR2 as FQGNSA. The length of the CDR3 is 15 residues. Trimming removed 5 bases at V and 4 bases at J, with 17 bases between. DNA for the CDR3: TGTGCCAGCAGCGTTCCTTCCAGCTCATCAGAGACCCAGTACTTC. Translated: CASSVPSSSSETQYF.

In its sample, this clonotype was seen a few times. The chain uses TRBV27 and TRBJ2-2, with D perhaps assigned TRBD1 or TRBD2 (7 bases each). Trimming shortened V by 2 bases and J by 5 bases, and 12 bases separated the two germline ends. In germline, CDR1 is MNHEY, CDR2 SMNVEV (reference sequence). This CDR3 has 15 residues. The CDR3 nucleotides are TGTGCCAGCAGTTTACTGCAGGGGGGGACCGGGGAGCTGTTTTTT. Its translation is CASSLLQGGTGELFF.

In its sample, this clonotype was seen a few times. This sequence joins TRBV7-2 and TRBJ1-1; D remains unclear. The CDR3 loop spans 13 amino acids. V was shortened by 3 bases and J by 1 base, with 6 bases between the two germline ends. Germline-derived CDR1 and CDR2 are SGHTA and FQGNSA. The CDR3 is CASSFRRNTEAFF. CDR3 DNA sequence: TGTGCCAGCAGCTTCAGAAGGAACACTGAAGCTTTCTTT.

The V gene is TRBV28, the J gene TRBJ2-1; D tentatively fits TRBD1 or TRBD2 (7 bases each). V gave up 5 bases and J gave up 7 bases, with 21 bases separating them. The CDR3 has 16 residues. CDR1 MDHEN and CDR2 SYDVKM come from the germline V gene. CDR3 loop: CASSPWFRGGGNEQFF. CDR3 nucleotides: TGTGCCAGCAGTCCCTGGTTCAGGGGGGGGGGAAATGAGCAGTTCTTC.

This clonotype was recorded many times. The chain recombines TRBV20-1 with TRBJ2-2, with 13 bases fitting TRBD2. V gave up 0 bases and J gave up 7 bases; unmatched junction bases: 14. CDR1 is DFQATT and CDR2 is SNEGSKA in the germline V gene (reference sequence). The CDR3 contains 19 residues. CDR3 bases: TGCAGTGCTAGAGATCCCCACTCCGGGACTAGCGGGGATATCGGGGAGCTGTTTTTT. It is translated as CSARDPHSGTSGDIGELFF.

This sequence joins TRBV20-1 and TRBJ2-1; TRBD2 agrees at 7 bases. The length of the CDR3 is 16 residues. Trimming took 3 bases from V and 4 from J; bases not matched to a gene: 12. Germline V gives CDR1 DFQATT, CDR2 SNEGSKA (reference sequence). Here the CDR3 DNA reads TGCAGTGCTAGTTGGTGGCGGGGGTCCCCTTACAATGAGCAGTTCTTC. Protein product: CSASWWRGSPYNEQFF.

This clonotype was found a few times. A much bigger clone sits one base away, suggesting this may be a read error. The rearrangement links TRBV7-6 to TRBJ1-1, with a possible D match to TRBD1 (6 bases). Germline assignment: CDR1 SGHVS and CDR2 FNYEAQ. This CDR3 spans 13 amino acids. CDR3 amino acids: CVSTQSGVTEAFF. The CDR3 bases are TGTGTCAGCACCCAGTCAGGGGTCACTGAAGCTTTCTTT.